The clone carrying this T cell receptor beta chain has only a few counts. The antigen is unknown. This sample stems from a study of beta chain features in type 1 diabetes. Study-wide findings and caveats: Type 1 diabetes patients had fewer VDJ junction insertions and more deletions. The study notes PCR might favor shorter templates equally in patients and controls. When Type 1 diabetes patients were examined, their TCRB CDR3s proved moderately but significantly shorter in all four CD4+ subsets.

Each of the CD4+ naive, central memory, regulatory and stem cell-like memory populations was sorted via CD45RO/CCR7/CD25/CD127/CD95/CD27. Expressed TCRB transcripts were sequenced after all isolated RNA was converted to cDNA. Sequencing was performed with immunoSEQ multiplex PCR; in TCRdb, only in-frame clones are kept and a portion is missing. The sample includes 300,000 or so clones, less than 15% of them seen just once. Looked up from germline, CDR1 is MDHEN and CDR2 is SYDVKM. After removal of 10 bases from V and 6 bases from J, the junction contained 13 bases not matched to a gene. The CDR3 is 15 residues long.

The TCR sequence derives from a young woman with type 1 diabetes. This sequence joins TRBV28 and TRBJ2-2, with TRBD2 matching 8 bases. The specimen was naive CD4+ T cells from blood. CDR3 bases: TGTGCCACCGCCTCCGGGACTAGTTATCCCGGGGAGCTGTTTTTT. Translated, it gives CATASGTSYPGELFF.